This TCR beta chain is from a study of T cells after yellow fever vaccination. Study-wide background: Fractions of low cell number were prepared using SMART-Seq v4 Ultra Low Input.

CDR1 is MGHRA, CDR2 YSYEKL, per germline. This CDR3 has 14 residues. Trimming took off 3 bases at V and 1 base at J, with 9 bases between the two ends. Production of TCR cDNA was by 5'RACE template switching, which also added a universal primer site and UMIs. In TCRdb, the 5' RACE reads were re-called with MiXCR into one record per CDR3 protein. Of 150,000 to 200,000 distinct CDR3 sequences listed, approximately 10% are singletons. The sample holds a few counts of this clonotype. Antigen: not known. General study points: The presence of abundant clonotypes contaminating from the bulk population was possible in FACS-sorted repertoires.

Sample: CD8+ T cells sorted from PBMCs, taken 15 days after the yellow fever booster vaccination. The V call is TRBV4-1, the J call TRBJ1-1; the D gene is possibly TRBD1 (5 bases). This TCR was recovered from a man between 18 and 29 years old who received the YFV17D yellow fever vaccine. CDR3 sequence reads: CASSHLGQNTEAFF. In nucleotides, the CDR3 is TGCGCCAGCAGCCACCTTGGACAGAACACTGAAGCTTTCTTT.